These 14 T cell receptor beta chains were sequenced from one sample in a study of blood T cell repertoires in COVID-19. This table comes from immunoSEQ multiplex PCR, and its TCRdb copy is limited to in-frame clones, with some not included. The sample lists around 150,000 clones, 75% to 85% seen once, with 9.5% to 13% in the top ten. What was sequenced was peripheral blood. Every receptor here comes from a human donor in a cohort sampled during active COVID-19.

V and J are TRBV4-1 and TRBJ2-7, with TRBD2 matching over 9 bases. Germline values: CDR1 MGHRA, CDR2 YSYEKL. This CDR3 spans 20 amino acids. Trimming took 4 bases from V and 0 from J; bases not matched to a gene: 19. The CDR3 spells CASSRGTSGPLPFGSYEQYF. DNA of the CDR3: TGCGCCAGCAGCCGCGGTACTAGCGGGCCGTTACCCTTTGGCTCCTACGAGCAGTACTTC.

The chain recombines TRBV5-4 with TRBJ1-2; D gene ambiguous. Germline-derived CDR1 and CDR2 are SGHNT and YYREEE (reference sequence). The CDR3 has 13 residues. V lost 3 bases and J 6 bases, leaving 12 bases between the germline ends. CDR3 sequence (DNA): TGTGCCAGCAGCTCAAGACTATTGGATGGCTACACCTTC. It codes for CASSSRLLDGYTF.

The V and J genes are TRBV5-6 and TRBJ2-1, with TRBD1 matching over 11 bases. Germline CDR1 SGHDT, CDR2 YYEEEE. The CDR3 extends over 16 amino acids. With V trimmed by 4 bases and J by 6 bases, 9 bases remained unmatched. The DNA for the CDR3 is TGTGCCAGCAGCGCTAACTCCGGGACAGGGGGCAATGAGCAGTTCTTC. Translation gives CASSANSGTGGNEQFF.

This clone occurred a few times. The rearrangement links TRBV10-1 to TRBJ2-7, with TRBD1 identical over 9 bases. The V gene end was trimmed by 4 bases and the J gene end by 5 bases; junction bases not matched to a gene: 6. The CDR3 extends over 14 amino acids. Per the germline V gene, CDR1 is WNHNN and CDR2 is SYGVQD (reference sequence). The CDR3 DNA reads as TGCGCCAGCAGTGCCGGGACAGGGTCCCACGAGCAGTACTTC. Amino acid sequence: CASSAGTGSHEQYF.

The chain uses TRBV4-2 and TRBJ2-1; 10 bases agree with TRBD2. J lost 8 bases, V lost 3 bases, and 25 bases had no gene match. CDR3 length: 21 amino acids. Germline V gives CDR1 LGHNA, CDR2 YNFKEQ. The CDR3 sequence is CASSQRKVAGGLTTPIDEQFF. The CDR3 bases are TGTGCCAGCAGCCAGCGTAAGGTAGCGGGGGGCCTTACCACACCTATCGATGAGCAGTTCTTC.

This clone was detected once. The chain is built from TRBV28 and TRBJ2-7; a weak D match, TRBD2 (7 bases). Germline CDR1 MDHEN, CDR2 SYDVKM. The CDR3 sequence is 15 residues long. Trimming left V 3 bases short and J 3 bases short, with 15 bases between. CDR3 sequence reads: CASSFPGRGDYEQYF. The CDR3 coding sequence is TGTGCCAGCAGTTTCCCAGGGAGGGGGGACTACGAGCAGTACTTC.

CDR3 DNA sequence: TGTGCCAGCAGTCCCAGCGGGGGGGCCTCTGAGCAGTTCTTC. Its translation is CASSPSGGASEQFF. The chain is built from TRBV6-5 and TRBJ2-1; 10 nucleotides match TRBD2. Germline lookup yields CDR1 MNHEY and CDR2 SVGAGI. The CDR3 runs 14 residues. Germline trimming cut 5 bases from V and 9 bases from J; bases unmatched to any gene: 7.

The rearrangement links TRBV5-1 to TRBJ2-5, with 8 bases identical to TRBD1. This CDR3 spans 15 amino acids. CDR1 and CDR2 (germline): SGHRS, YFSETQ. The junction had 4 bases not matched to a gene; V was cut back by 0 bases and J by 3 bases. CDR3 residues: CASSLGDRREETQYF. For the CDR3, the DNA is TGCGCCAGCAGCTTGGGGGACAGGCGAGAAGAGACCCAGTACTTC. Variable domain in full (rest from reference TRBV5-1 and TRBJ2-5): KAGVTQTPRYLIKTRGQQVTLSCSPISGHRSVSWYQQTPGQGLQFLFEYFSETQRNKGNFPGRFSGRQFSNSRSEMNVSTLELGDSALYLCASSLGDRREETQYFGPGTRLLVL.

The rearrangement joins TRBV5-4 to TRBJ1-2; TRBD1 might be the D (6 bases). CDR1 and CDR2 (germline): SGHNT, YYREEE (reference sequence). CDR3 size: 12 residues. V lost 6 bases to trimming and J lost 7 bases, with 13 bases between them. In DNA, the CDR3 is TGTGCCAGCACACAGGGAGTAAGTGGCTACACCTTC. It specifies CASTQGVSGYTF.

This chain links TRBV24-1 with TRBJ2-4; 10 bases map to TRBD1. There are 15 residues in the CDR3. Germline V gives CDR1 KGHDR, CDR2 SFDVKD. The junction had 2 bases not matched to a gene; V was cut back by 4 bases and J by 3 bases. This chain's CDR3 is CATSERTGGKNIQYF. The CDR3 DNA reads TGTGCCACCAGTGAACGGACAGGGGGCAAAAACATTCAGTACTTC.

This chain links TRBV4-1 with TRBJ2-7, with D possibly being TRBD1 (5 bases). CDR1 MGHRA and CDR2 YSYEKL come from the germline V gene. The V end lost 1 base, the J end lost 2 bases, and 12 bases lay between the germline ends. CDR3 size: 15 residues. DNA for the CDR3: TGCGCCAGCAGCCAAGCTACAGGTATGGCCTACGAGCAGTACTTC. Its protein product is CASSQATGMAYEQYF.

The chain employs TRBV7-2 and TRBJ2-7, with 8 nucleotides matching TRBD2. The germline gives CDR1 SGHTA, CDR2 FQGNSA. The CDR3 has 17 residues. V shed 4 bases and J 3 bases; nucleotides not matched to a gene: 14. The CDR3 nucleotides are TGTGCCAGCAGCTCCCGTGGGGGTAGCGGGGCCTTCTACGAGCAGTACTTC. Translated: CASSSRGGSGAFYEQYF.

In its sample, this clone was seen once. This chain joins TRBV18 and TRBJ1-5; 7 bases line up with TRBD1. With V trimmed by 3 bases and J by 9 bases, 8 bases remained unmatched. Per the germline V gene, CDR1 is KGHSH and CDR2 is LQKENI. The CDR3 has 14 amino acids. The CDR3 here is CASSPDREEGPQHF. Here the CDR3 DNA reads TGTGCCAGCTCACCTGACAGGGAGGAAGGGCCCCAGCATTTT.

This sequence joins TRBV27 and TRBJ2-7; 7 bases match TRBD1. J gave up 2 bases and V 5 bases, and 6 bases lay outside the gene matches. Looked up from germline, CDR1 is MNHEY and CDR2 is SMNVEV (reference sequence). This CDR3 has 14 residues. In DNA form, the CDR3 reads TGTGCCAGCAGTATGACAGGGTTCCCCTACGAGCAGTACTTC. Protein: CASSMTGFPYEQYF.